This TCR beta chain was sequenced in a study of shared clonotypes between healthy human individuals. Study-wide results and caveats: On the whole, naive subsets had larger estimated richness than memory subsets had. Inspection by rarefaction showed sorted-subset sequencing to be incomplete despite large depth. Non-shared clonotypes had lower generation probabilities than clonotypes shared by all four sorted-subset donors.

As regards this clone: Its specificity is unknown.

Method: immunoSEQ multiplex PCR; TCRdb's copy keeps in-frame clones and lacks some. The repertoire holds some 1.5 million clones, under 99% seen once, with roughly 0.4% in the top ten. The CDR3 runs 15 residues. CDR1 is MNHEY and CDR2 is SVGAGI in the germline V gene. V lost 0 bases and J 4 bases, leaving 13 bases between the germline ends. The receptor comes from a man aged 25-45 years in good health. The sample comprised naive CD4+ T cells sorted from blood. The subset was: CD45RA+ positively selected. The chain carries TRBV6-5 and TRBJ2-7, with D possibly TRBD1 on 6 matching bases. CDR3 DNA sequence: TGTGCCAGCAGTTACTCCCTGGACAGATTATACGAGCAGTACTTC. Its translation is CASSYSLDRLYEQYF.